The entry that follows covers one T cell receptor (beta chain) sequence. Its cognate antigen is unknown. Method: immunoSEQ multiplex PCR; TCRdb's copy keeps in-frame clones and lacks some. The sample includes 140,000 to 150,000 clones, over 75% of them seen just once. This sample was included in a study of T cell responses to AZD1222 COVID-19 vaccine. Across the study: The study pooled second doses at about 4 or about 12 weeks. Study-wide results and limits: Most donors were white British and more were female, and clonal diversity was possibly underestimated. Receipt of two AZD1222 doses was followed by a rise in Spike-specific TCR breadth and depth. Reportedly, close to half of spike-specific TCRs are directed against unmutated variant regions.

V was trimmed by 2 bases and J by 5 bases, leaving 15 bases between them. The CDR3 length is 15 residues. CDR1 is MGHRA and CDR2 is YSYEKL in the germline V gene. The TCR was taken from an adult in good health. The sequencing used peripheral blood, collected on day 0 of AZD1222 vaccination. V usage is TRBV4-1 and J usage is TRBJ2-5, with D unresolved. CDR3 in amino acids: CASSQTRSLVETQYF. The CDR3 DNA is TGCGCCAGCAGCCAAACGAGGTCCTTAGTCGAGACCCAGTACTTC.